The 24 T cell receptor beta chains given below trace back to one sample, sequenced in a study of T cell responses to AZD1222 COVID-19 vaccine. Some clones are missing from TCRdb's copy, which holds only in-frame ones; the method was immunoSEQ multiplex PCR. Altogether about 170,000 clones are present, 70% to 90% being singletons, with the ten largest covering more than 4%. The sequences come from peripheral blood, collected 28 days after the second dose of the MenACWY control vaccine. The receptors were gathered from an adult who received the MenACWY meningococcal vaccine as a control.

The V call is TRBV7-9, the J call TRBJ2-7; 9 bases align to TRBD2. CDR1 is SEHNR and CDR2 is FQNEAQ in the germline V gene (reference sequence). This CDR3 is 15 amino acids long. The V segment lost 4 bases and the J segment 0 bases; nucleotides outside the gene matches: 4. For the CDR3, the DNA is TGTGCCAGCAGCTACCTTAGCGGGAGCTCCTACGAGCAGTACTTC. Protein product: CASSYLSGSSYEQYF.

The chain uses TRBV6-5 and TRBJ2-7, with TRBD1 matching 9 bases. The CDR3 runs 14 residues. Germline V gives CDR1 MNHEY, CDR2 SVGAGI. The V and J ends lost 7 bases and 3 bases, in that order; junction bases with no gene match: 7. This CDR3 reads CASNQPGQGYEQYF. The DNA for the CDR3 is TGTGCCAGCAATCAGCCGGGACAGGGCTACGAGCAGTACTTC.

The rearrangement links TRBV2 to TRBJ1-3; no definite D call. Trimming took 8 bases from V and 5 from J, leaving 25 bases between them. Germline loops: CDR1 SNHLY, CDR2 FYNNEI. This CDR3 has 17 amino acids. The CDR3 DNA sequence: TGTGCCAGCTGTTACGAGACGACGACATCGGGAAGAAACACCATATATTTT. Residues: CASCYETTTSGRNTIYF.

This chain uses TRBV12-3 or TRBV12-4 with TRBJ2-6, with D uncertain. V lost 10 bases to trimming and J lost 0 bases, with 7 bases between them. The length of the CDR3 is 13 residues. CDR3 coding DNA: TGTGCCACCCGCTTCTCTGGGGCCAACGTCCTGACTTTC. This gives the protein CATRFSGANVLTF.

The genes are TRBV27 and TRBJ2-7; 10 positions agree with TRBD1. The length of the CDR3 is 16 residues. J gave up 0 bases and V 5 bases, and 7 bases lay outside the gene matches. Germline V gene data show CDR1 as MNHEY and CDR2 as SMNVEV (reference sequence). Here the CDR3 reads CASSKRTGGPSYEQYF. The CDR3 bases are TGTGCCAGCAGTAAACGGACAGGGGGTCCCTCCTACGAGCAGTACTTC.

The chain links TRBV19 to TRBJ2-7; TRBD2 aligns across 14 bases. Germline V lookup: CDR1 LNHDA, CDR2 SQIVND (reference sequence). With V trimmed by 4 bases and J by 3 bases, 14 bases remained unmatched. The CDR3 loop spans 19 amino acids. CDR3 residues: CASSRGLAGVGGGFYEQYF. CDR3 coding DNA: TGTGCCAGTAGTAGGGGACTAGCGGGAGTCGGAGGAGGTTTCTACGAGCAGTACTTC.

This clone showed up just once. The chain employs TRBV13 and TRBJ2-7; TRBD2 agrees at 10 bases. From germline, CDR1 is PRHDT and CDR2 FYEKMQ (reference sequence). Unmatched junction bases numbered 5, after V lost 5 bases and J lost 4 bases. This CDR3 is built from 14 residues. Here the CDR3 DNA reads TGTGCCAGCAGCCTAGCGGGAGAGACATACGAGCAGTACTTC. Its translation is CASSLAGETYEQYF.

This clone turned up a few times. CDR3 residues: CASGPYSGGLSYEQYF. The CDR3 region has the DNA TGCGCCAGCGGACCATACTCGGGAGGACTGTCCTACGAGCAGTACTTC. This chain uses TRBV23-1 with TRBJ2-7; the match to TRBD2 covers 7 bases. TRBV23-1 has ORF status, its function being uncertain. Trimming took 8 bases from V and 1 from J; bases not matched to a gene: 14. The CDR3 consists of 16 residues.

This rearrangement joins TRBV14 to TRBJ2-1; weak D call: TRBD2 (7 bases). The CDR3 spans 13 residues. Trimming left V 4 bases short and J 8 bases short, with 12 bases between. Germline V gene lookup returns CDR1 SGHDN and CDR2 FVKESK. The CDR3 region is CASSPLGGDEQFF. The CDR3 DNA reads TGTGCCAGCAGCCCGCTAGGGGGGGATGAGCAGTTCTTC.

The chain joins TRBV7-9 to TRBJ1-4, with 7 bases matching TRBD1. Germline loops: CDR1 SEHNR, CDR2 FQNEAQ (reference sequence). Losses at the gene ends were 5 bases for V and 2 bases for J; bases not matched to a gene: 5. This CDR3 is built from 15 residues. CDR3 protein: CASSPDRDTNEKLFF. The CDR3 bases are TGTGCCAGCAGCCCCGACAGGGATACTAATGAAAAACTGTTTTTT.

The CDR3 loop reads CASSFNRVRYGYTF. The CDR3 DNA follows: TGTGCCAGCAGTTTCAACAGGGTTCGCTATGGCTACACCTTC. The V and J genes are TRBV27 and TRBJ1-2; a possible D gene is TRBD1 (6 bases). The CDR3 runs 14 residues. V lost 3 bases and J 4 bases, leaving 12 bases between the germline ends. Germline V lookup: CDR1 MNHEY, CDR2 SMNVEV (reference sequence).

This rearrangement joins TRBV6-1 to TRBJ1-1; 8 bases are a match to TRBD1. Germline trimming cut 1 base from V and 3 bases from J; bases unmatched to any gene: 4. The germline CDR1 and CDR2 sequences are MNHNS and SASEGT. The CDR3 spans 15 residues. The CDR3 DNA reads TGTGCCAGCAGTGAAGTCCGGACAGGGCACACTGAAGCTTTCTTT. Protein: CASSEVRTGHTEAFF.

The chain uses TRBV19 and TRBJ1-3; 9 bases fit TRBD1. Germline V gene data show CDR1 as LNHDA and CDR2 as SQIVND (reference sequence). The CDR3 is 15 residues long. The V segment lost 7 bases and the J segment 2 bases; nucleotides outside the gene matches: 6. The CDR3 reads CASTRDRETGNTIYF. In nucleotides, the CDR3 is TGTGCCAGTACCCGGGACAGGGAAACTGGAAACACCATATATTTT.

CDR3 sequence (DNA): TGTGCCAGTACAGGGGGCGCGGGTCAAGAGACCCAGTACTTC. Its translation: CASTGGAGQETQYF. This chain links TRBV18 with TRBJ2-5; TRBD1 agrees at 9 bases. CDR3 length: 14 residues. Per germline, CDR1 KGHSH and CDR2 LQKENI. V shed 9 bases, J shed 2 bases, and the junction held 7 bases outside the gene matches.

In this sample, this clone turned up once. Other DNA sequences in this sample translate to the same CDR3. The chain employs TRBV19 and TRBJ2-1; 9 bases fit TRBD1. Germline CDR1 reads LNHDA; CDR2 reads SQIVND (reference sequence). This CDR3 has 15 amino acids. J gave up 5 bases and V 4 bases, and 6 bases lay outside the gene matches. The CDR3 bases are TGTGCCAGTAGTAGTACAGGGGGCTTCGACAATGAGCAGTTCTTC. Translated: CASSSTGGFDNEQFF.

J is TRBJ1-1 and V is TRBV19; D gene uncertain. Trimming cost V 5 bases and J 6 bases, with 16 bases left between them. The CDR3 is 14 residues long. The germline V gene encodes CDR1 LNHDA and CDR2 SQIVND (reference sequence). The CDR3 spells CASSLMTYKAEAFF. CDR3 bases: TGTGCCAGTAGTTTGATGACGTATAAGGCTGAAGCTTTCTTT.

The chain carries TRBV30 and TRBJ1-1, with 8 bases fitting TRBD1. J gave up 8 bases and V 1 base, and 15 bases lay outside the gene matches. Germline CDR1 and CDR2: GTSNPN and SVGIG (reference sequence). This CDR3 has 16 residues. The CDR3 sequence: CAWSAATDRAKMEAFF. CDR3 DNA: TGTGCCTGGAGTGCTGCTACGGACAGGGCAAAAATGGAAGCTTTCTTT.

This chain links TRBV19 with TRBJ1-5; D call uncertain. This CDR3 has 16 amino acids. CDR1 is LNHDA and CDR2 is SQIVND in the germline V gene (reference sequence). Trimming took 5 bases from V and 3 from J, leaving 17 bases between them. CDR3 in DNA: TGTGCCAGTAGTCCGACCCACGGGTCACTCAATCAGCCCCAGCATTTT. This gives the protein CASSPTHGSLNQPQHF.

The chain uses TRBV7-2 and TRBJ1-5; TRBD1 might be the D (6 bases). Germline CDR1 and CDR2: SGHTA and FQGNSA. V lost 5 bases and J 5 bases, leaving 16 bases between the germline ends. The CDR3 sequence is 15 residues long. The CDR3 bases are TGTGCCAGCAGCATACAATCCGGGGGCCATCAGCCCCAGCATTTT. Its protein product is CASSIQSGGHQPQHF. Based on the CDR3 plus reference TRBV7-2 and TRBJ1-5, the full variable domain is GAGVSQSPSNKVTEKGKDVELRCDPISGHTALYWYRQSLGQGLEFLIYFQGNSAPDKSGLPSDRFSAERTGGSVSTLTIQRTQQEDSAVYLCASSIQSGGHQPQHFGDGTRLSIL.

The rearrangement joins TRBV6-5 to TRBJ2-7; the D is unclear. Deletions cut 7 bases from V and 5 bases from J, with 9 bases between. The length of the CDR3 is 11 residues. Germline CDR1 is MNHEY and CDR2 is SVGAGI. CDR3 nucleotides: TGTGCCAGCACGGGCGCGGACGAGCAGTACTTC. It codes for CASTGADEQYF.

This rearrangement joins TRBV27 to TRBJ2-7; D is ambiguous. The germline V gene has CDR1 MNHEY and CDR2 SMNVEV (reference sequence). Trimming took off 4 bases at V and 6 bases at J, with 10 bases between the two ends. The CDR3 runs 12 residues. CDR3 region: CASSYGRTEQYF. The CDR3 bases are TGTGCCAGCAGTTACGGAAGGACCGAGCAGTACTTC.

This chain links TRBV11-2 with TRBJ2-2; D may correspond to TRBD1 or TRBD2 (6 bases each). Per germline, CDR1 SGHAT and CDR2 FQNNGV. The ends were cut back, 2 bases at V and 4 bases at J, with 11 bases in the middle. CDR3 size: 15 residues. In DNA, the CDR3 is TGTGCCAGCAGCTTACGGGGGCCGGGCACCGGGGAGCTGTTTTTT. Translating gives CASSLRGPGTGELFF.

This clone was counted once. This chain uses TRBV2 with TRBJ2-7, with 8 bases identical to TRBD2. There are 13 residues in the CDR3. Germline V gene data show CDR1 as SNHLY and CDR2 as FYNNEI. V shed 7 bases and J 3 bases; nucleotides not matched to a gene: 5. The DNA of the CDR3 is TGTGCCAGCACGGGAGGGATTATCTACGAGCAGTACTTC. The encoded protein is CASTGGIIYEQYF.

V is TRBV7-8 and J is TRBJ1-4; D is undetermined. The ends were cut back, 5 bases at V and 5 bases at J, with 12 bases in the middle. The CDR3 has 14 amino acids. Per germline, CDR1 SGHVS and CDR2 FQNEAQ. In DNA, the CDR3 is TGTGCCAGCAGCCACGGACTCCGGAATGAAAAACTGTTTTTT. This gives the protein CASSHGLRNEKLFF.